This TCR beta chain comes out of a study of blood T cell repertoires in COVID-19. Looked up from germline, CDR1 is GTSNPN and CDR2 is SVGIG (reference sequence). The CDR3 has 18 amino acids. The V end was cut by 0 bases, the J end by 0 bases, with 21 bases between. Authors' analysis steps: Amplification of reference gene primers was used by the study to estimate nucleated cell counts. Clones were read by immunoSEQ multiplex PCR, and TCRdb kept only the in-frame ones, dropping some. V, J and clone size derive from that table, while D and trimming were established from the DNA sequence. The top ten hold roughly 2.5% of the sample, which has about 230,000 clones, more than 80% seen once.

The sample comprised peripheral blood. This chain links TRBV30 with TRBJ2-7; D is perhaps TRBD1 (6 bases). The TCR sequence derives from a man aged 30-40 years with COVID-19, enrolled during active disease. The CDR3 DNA sequence: TGTGCCTGGAGTGTAAAAGCTGTGGGGGCCAAAAGCTCCTACGAGCAGTACTTC. Translation gives CAWSVKAVGAKSSYEQYF. The variable domain in full, completed from reference TRBV30 and TRBJ2-7, reads SQTIHQWPATLVQPVGSPLSLECTVEGTSNPNLYWYRQAAGRGLQLLFYSVGIGQISSEVPQNLSASRPQDRQFILSSKKLLLSDSGFYLCAWSVKAVGAKSSYEQYFGPGTRLTVT.